This T cell receptor beta chain is from a study of T cell changes during pregnancy in multiple sclerosis. The table came from immunoSEQ multiplex PCR; TCRdb's copy has only in-frame clones and leaves some out. The sample yields under 75,000 clones, 91% seen once. From germline, CDR1 is LGHNA and CDR2 YSLEER. The CDR3 runs to 15 residues. J was trimmed by 5 bases and V by 4 bases; bases with no gene match: 6. The rearrangement uses TRBV4-3 and TRBJ2-1, with 9 bases identical to TRBD2. The clonotype comes from a female donor in good health, enrolled as a control in a pregnancy study. The source material was peripheral blood, sampled in the third trimester of pregnancy. The CDR3 region is CASSPRGGGNNEQFF. CDR3 bases: TGCGCCAGCAGCCCTCGCGGGGGGGGGAACAATGAGCAGTTCTTC.